Presented here are 23 T cell receptor beta chains from one specimen sequenced in a study of T cell changes during pregnancy in multiple sclerosis. Generated by immunoSEQ multiplex PCR, the TCRdb table keeps only in-frame clones and is missing some. The data show tens of thousands of clones, around 96% seen once. Sequenced here: peripheral blood, sampled in the second trimester of pregnancy. All receptors derive from a female donor with multiple sclerosis, enrolled in a pregnancy study.

This clone was observed a single time. The genes are TRBV5-1 and TRBJ2-3, with 14 bases matching TRBD2. CDR1 and CDR2 from the germline V gene are SGHRS and YFSETQ. Germline trimming cut 0 bases from V and 0 bases from J; bases unmatched to any gene: 0. The CDR3 length is 17 residues. The chain's CDR3 is CASSLGLAGGSTDTQYF. The CDR3 nucleotides are TGCGCCAGCAGCTTGGGACTAGCGGGAGGGAGCACAGATACGCAGTATTTT.

The gene calls are TRBV27 and TRBJ2-3; 10 bases align to TRBD2. The germline V gene has CDR1 MNHEY and CDR2 SMNVEV (reference sequence). The CDR3 spans 16 residues. J was trimmed by 4 bases and V by 6 bases; bases with no gene match: 10. The CDR3 region has the DNA TGTGCCAGCAGGACTGACTTCGGACTAGCGGCAGATACGCAGTATTTT. Translated: CASRTDFGLAADTQYF.

V and J are TRBV7-2 and TRBJ1-1, with D perhaps matching TRBD1 (5 bases). V lost 2 bases to trimming and J lost 4 bases, with 8 bases between them. Per the germline V gene, CDR1 is SGHTA and CDR2 is FQGNSA. CDR3 length: 13 amino acids. CDR3 DNA: TGTGCCAGCAGCTTAAGGGGTTTCACTGAAGCTTTCTTT. It encodes CASSLRGFTEAFF.

This chain uses TRBV9 with TRBJ2-4; a possible D gene is TRBD1 (6 bases). CDR1 is SGDLS, CDR2 YYNGEE, per germline. The CDR3 loop spans 13 amino acids. V was shortened by 0 bases and J by 5 bases, with 6 bases between the two germline ends. CDR3: CASSVEGENIQYF. CDR3 coding DNA: TGTGCCAGCAGCGTAGAGGGGGAAAACATTCAGTACTTC.

The CDR3 spells CASSQEWPGRDNEQFF. In DNA form, the CDR3 reads TGTGCCAGCAGCCAAGAGTGGCCAGGGAGGGACAATGAGCAGTTCTTC. This chain connects TRBV14 to TRBJ2-1, with 7 bases matching TRBD2. This CDR3 has 16 residues. The ends lost 0 bases at V and 5 bases at J; junction bases unmatched: 7. Germline assignment: CDR1 SGHDN and CDR2 FVKESK.

The chain combines TRBV29-1 with TRBJ2-7; D possibly corresponds to TRBD1 (5 bases). Germline values: CDR1 SQVTM, CDR2 ANQGSEA. There are 12 residues in the CDR3. V was shortened by 1 base and J by 3 bases, with 7 bases between the two germline ends. CDR3 nucleotides: TGCAGCGTTGAAGGGCAGGGCTACGAGCAGTACTTC. Its protein product is CSVEGQGYEQYF.

The gene calls are TRBV30 and TRBJ1-3; 8 nucleotides align to TRBD1. The CDR3 is 14 amino acids. Trimming took 2 bases from V and 2 from J; bases not matched to a gene: 2. CDR1 is GTSNPN and CDR2 is SVGIG in the germline V gene (reference sequence). The CDR3 here is CAWSRTGTGNTIYF. The CDR3 DNA sequence: TGTGCCTGGAGTCGGACAGGGACTGGAAACACCATATATTTT.

The CDR3 reads CASSVLYRDRPYNEQFF. DNA for the CDR3: TGTGCCAGCAGTGTGCTTTATCGGGACAGGCCATACAATGAGCAGTTCTTC. The chain combines TRBV2 with TRBJ2-1; 8 nucleotides align to TRBD1. V was pared by 4 bases and J by 4 bases, with 12 bases of the junction left unmatched. CDR1 is SNHLY and CDR2 is FYNNEI in the germline V gene. This CDR3 is built from 17 residues.

Written as DNA, the CDR3 is TGTGCCAGCAGTCGGATACAGACAACCTACGAGCAGTACTTC. Residues: CASSRIQTTYEQYF. V and J are TRBV27 and TRBJ2-7, with D unclear. Trimming took off 5 bases at V and 2 bases at J, with 13 bases between the two ends. Germline V gene sequence: CDR1 MNHEY, CDR2 SMNVEV (reference sequence). The CDR3 covers 14 residues.

V usage is TRBV10-3 and J usage is TRBJ2-3, with TRBD2 matching 9 bases. The CDR3 contains 12 residues. V shed 6 bases, J shed 9 bases, and the junction held 4 bases outside the gene matches. CDR1 is ENHRY, CDR2 SYGVKD, per germline. As DNA, the CDR3 is TGTGCCATCAGGCGGGAGGGGAAGACGCAGTATTTT. It codes for CAIRREGKTQYF.

A single count supports this clone. The genes are TRBV30 and TRBJ2-1; TRBD2 matches 8 bases. Germline lookup yields CDR1 GTSNPN and CDR2 SVGIG (reference sequence). J was trimmed by 3 bases and V by 3 bases; bases with no gene match: 7. The CDR3 has 15 residues. The CDR3 DNA reads TGTGCCTGGAGGGGAGCGGGAGAGAGCTACAATGAGCAGTTCTTC. It is translated as CAWRGAGESYNEQFF.

This sequence joins TRBV6-5 and TRBJ2-7; D is perhaps TRBD2 (6 bases). Germline CDR1 and CDR2: MNHEY and SVGAGI. The CDR3 runs to 14 residues. The V end lost 6 bases, the J end lost 3 bases, and 15 bases lay between the germline ends. In DNA form, the CDR3 reads TGTGCCAGCAGGGACCGGGACTCGGGCTACGAGCAGTACTTC. Amino acid sequence: CASRDRDSGYEQYF.

The chain couples TRBV9 to TRBJ2-5, with 9 bases fitting TRBD2. The ends lost 4 bases at V and 5 bases at J; junction bases unmatched: 15. CDR1 and CDR2 (germline): SGDLS, YYNGEE. The CDR3 consists of 17 residues. DNA for the CDR3: TGTGCCAGCAGCCCCCCTTCCGGTAGCGGGAGAAGGGAGACCCAGTACTTC. Translated, it gives CASSPPSGSGRRETQYF.

The chain is built from TRBV6-5 and TRBJ1-1; D may be TRBD1 (6 bases). The CDR3 covers 15 residues. Per the germline V gene, CDR1 is MNHEY and CDR2 is SVGAGI. The V gene lost 0 bases and the J gene lost 5 bases, with 13 bases spanning the gap. The CDR3 DNA is TGTGCCAGCAGTTACTCGAACAGGGCTTGGACTGAAGCTTTCTTT. This encodes CASSYSNRAWTEAFF.

This chain joins TRBV11-2 and TRBJ2-7; 7 bases match TRBD1. Per the germline V gene, CDR1 is SGHAT and CDR2 is FQNNGV. This CDR3 comprises 15 residues. The J segment lost 1 base and the V segment lost 0 bases, leaving 3 bases of the junction unmatched. CDR3 bases: TGTGCCAGCAGCTTAGAAGGGACAGCGTCCTACGAGCAGTACTTC. It specifies CASSLEGTASYEQYF.

The V and J genes are TRBV30 and TRBJ1-3; D remains ambiguous. CDR1 is GTSNPN and CDR2 is SVGIG in the germline V gene (reference sequence). The V and J ends lost 8 bases and 1 base respectively, with 12 bases between them. This CDR3 spans 13 amino acids. DNA of the CDR3: TGTGCCCTTGCCTATAGTTCTGGAAACACCATATATTTT. It encodes CALAYSSGNTIYF.

The chain carries TRBV25-1 and TRBJ2-3; TRBD1 is a possible D gene (6 bases). Germline CDR1 and CDR2: MGHDK and SYGVNS. The CDR3 loop spans 16 amino acids. V lost 1 base and J 0 bases, leaving 11 bases between the germline ends. The CDR3: CASSEFRGSSTDTQYF. For the CDR3, the DNA is TGTGCCAGCAGTGAATTCAGGGGTTCCAGCACAGATACGCAGTATTTT.

V usage is TRBV5-4 and J usage is TRBJ2-2; 11 bases fit TRBD1. The CDR3 has 17 residues. Per the germline V gene, CDR1 is SGHNT and CDR2 is YYREEE (reference sequence). Germline trimming cut 5 bases from V and 1 base from J; bases unmatched to any gene: 7. Written as DNA, the CDR3 is TGTGCCAGCAGACGGGACAGGGGGAGTCGGAACACCGGGGAGCTGTTTTTT. Its protein product is CASRRDRGSRNTGELFF.

The V gene is TRBV19, the J gene TRBJ2-1; the match to TRBD2 covers 9 bases. The CDR3 contains 15 residues. CDR1 is LNHDA and CDR2 is SQIVND in the germline V gene (reference sequence). Trimming at V came to 2 bases and at J to 2 bases, leaving 1 base not matched to a gene. In DNA, the CDR3 is TGTGCCAGTAGTATACGACTAGCGGCCTACAATGAGCAGTTCTTC. It codes for CASSIRLAAYNEQFF.

The DNA of the CDR3 is TGTGCCAGCAGCGGGCCCACAGGGGGCAGCGGCACAGATACGCAGTATTTT. As protein: CASSGPTGGSGTDTQYF. The chain couples TRBV7-9 to TRBJ2-3; 9 bases map to TRBD1. CDR3 size: 17 residues. V lost 5 bases, J lost 1 base, and 10 bases stayed unmatched. The germline CDR1 and CDR2 sequences are SEHNR and FQNEAQ (reference sequence).

The chain links TRBV2 to TRBJ1-2, with a tentative D call TRBD1 (5 bases). CDR3 length: 13 residues. CDR1 SNHLY and CDR2 FYNNEI come from the germline V gene. Trimming stripped 3 bases from V and 1 base from J, with 6 bases between. The CDR3: CASSDRGNYGYTF. The CDR3 DNA is TGTGCCAGCAGTGATAGGGGTAACTATGGCTACACCTTC. The full variable domain, in which reference TRBV2 and TRBJ1-2 provide the parts outside the CDR3, is EPEVTQTPSHQVTQMGQEVILRCVPISNHLYFYWYRQILGQKVEFLVSFYNNEISEKSEIFDDQFSVERPDGSNFTLKIRSTKLEDSAMYFCASSDRGNYGYTFGSGTRLTVV.

In its sample, this clone was seen once. The chain has TRBV6-5 and TRBJ2-7, with TRBD1 matching 7 bases. V was pared by 2 bases and J by 6 bases, with 7 bases of the junction left unmatched. The germline V gene has CDR1 MNHEY and CDR2 SVGAGI. CDR3 size: 14 residues. CDR3 DNA: TGTGCCAGCAGTTACACCGGACAGGCTCGCGAGCAGTACTTC. Protein product: CASSYTGQAREQYF.

This chain joins TRBV7-3 and TRBJ2-2; D unclear. CDR1 SGHTA and CDR2 FQGTGA come from the germline V gene. The CDR3 is made up of 14 amino acids. V was trimmed by 1 base and J by 4 bases, leaving 7 bases between them. Written as DNA, the CDR3 is TGTGCCAGCAGCTTAATGAGTGCCACCGGGGAGCTGTTTTTT. Translating it yields CASSLMSATGELFF.